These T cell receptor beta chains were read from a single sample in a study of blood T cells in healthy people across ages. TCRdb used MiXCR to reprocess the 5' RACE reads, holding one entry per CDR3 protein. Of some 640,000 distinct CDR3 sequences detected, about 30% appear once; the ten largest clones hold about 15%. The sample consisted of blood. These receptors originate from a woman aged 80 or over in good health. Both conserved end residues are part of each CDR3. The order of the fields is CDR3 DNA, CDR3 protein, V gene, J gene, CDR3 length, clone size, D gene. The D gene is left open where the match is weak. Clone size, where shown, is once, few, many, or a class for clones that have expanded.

DNA: TGCAGTGCTAGAGAGGGCCGAAGGACAGGGCCCAATTCACCCCTCCACTTT; CDR3: CSAREGRRTGPNSPLHF; V: TRBV20-1; J: TRBJ1-6; length: 17; size: -; D: TRBD1
DNA: TGCGCCAGCAGCTTGGGGACAGGGGAAAACAATGAGCAGTTCTTC; CDR3: CASSLGTGENNEQFF; V: TRBV5-1; J: TRBJ2-1; length: 15; size: -; D: TRBD1
DNA: TGTGCCAGCAGCCAACACCCAAAGAGTTACAATGAGCAGTTCTTC; CDR3: CASSQHPKSYNEQFF; V: TRBV3-1; J: TRBJ2-1; length: 15; size: many; D: -
DNA: TGTGCCAGCAGCTTCCCGGGACAGGGTTATGAGCAGTACTTC; CDR3: CASSFPGQGYEQYF; V: TRBV7-2; J: TRBJ2-5; length: 14; size: -; D: TRBD1
DNA: TGCGCCAGCAGCCAAGGGTTCGGGGGGGAGCAGTTCTTC; CDR3: CASSQGFGGEQFF; V: TRBV4-3; J: TRBJ2-1; length: 13; size: many; D: TRBD2
DNA: TGCGCCAGCAGCCAAGCCGGGACAGGCACTACCTACTCTAGCACAGATACGCAGTATTTT; CDR3: CASSQAGTGTTYSSTDTQYF; V: TRBV4-3; J: TRBJ2-3; length: 20; size: many; D: TRBD1
DNA: TGTGCCAGCAGTGACTCTGAGACAGATACGCAGTATTTT; CDR3: CASSDSETDTQYF; V: TRBV6-4; J: TRBJ2-3; length: 13; size: once; D: -
DNA: TGTGCCACCAGCAGAGATTCATCAGGGAGCGGGGGTGGCTACACCTTC; CDR3: CATSRDSSGSGGGYTF; V: TRBV15; J: TRBJ1-2; length: 16; size: many; D: -
DNA: TGCGCCAGCAGCCAAGATTTCGACAATGAGCAGTACTTC; CDR3: CASSQDFDNEQYF; V: TRBV4-3; J: TRBJ2-5; length: 13; size: -; D: -
DNA: TGCGCCAGCAGTGATCCGGGGAACACAGATACGCAGTATTTT; CDR3: CASSDPGNTDTQYF; V: TRBV10-2; J: TRBJ2-3; length: 14; size: many; D: -
DNA: TGTGCCAGCAGCCGGGACAGGGTTAAAGGCTACACCTTC; CDR3: CASSRDRVKGYTF; V: TRBV28; J: TRBJ1-2; length: 13; size: many; D: TRBD1
DNA: TGTGCCAGCAGCTTAGGACACAGGGGTGATAACTATGGCTACACCTTC; CDR3: CASSLGHRGDNYGYTF; V: TRBV7-2; J: TRBJ1-2; length: 16; size: -; D: TRBD1
DNA: TGCGCCAGCAGCTATACAGGCAGGAACACTGAAGCTTTCTTT; CDR3: CASSYTGRNTEAFF; V: TRBV5-1; J: TRBJ1-1; length: 14; size: few; D: -
DNA: TGTGCCAGCAGCCCCCGAGCAGGGGCCCACGAGCAGTACTTC; CDR3: CASSPRAGAHEQYF; V: TRBV7-2; J: TRBJ2-7; length: 14; size: -; D: -
DNA: TGTGCCAGCAGTCTCCAGGGGGAGGCCCAGTACTTC; CDR3: CASSLQGEAQYF; V: TRBV2; J: TRBJ2-5; length: 12; size: once; D: -
DNA: TGTGCCAGCAGTGCGGTCAGGGGGCGCGGGAATGAGCAGTTCTTC; CDR3: CASSAVRGRGNEQFF; V: TRBV2; J: TRBJ2-1; length: 15; size: few; D: TRBD1
DNA: TGCAGTGCAGACCCGGTTGCAGGAACCTACGAGCAGTACTTC; CDR3: CSADPVAGTYEQYF; V: TRBV20-1; J: TRBJ2-7; length: 14; size: many; D: -
DNA: TGTGCCAGTAGTATTCCGAGACTAGCGGACAATGAGCAGTTCTTC; CDR3: CASSIPRLADNEQFF; V: TRBV19; J: TRBJ2-1; length: 15; size: few; D: TRBD2
DNA: TGTGCCAGCAGCGCAATGGACATTTCGAACTATGGCTACACCTTC; CDR3: CASSAMDISNYGYTF; V: TRBV7-9; J: TRBJ1-2; length: 15; size: few; D: -
DNA: TGTGCCAGCAGCTCATCCGGCCTGCAGTTCTTC; CDR3: CASSSSGLQFF; V: TRBV7-9; J: TRBJ2-1; length: 11; size: many; D: -
DNA: TGTGCCAGCAGTTTGTACCGGACAGCCTACGAGCAGTACTTC; CDR3: CASSLYRTAYEQYF; V: TRBV6-5; J: TRBJ2-7; length: 14; size: -; D: -
DNA: TGTGCCAGTAGTAGTTTCGAGGGGAACTATGGCTACACCTTC; CDR3: CASSSFEGNYGYTF; V: TRBV19; J: TRBJ1-2; length: 14; size: -; D: -
DNA: TGCAGTGCTGGAGCTAAATATGGCTACACCTTC; CDR3: CSAGAKYGYTF; V: TRBV20-1; J: TRBJ1-2; length: 11; size: few; D: -
DNA: TGTGCCAGCAGCGCCCAACTCGGACAAGCGAGGGATGAGCAGTACTTC; CDR3: CASSAQLGQARDEQYF; V: TRBV9; J: TRBJ2-5; length: 16; size: -; D: -
DNA: TGTGCCAGCAGCGGGGGACAGGGGACGACTGAAGCTTTCTTT; CDR3: CASSGGQGTTEAFF; V: TRBV9; J: TRBJ1-1; length: 14; size: -; D: TRBD1
DNA: TGTGCCAGCAGCTCTACCTGGGGGGACGGCACAGATACGCAGTATTTT; CDR3: CASSSTWGDGTDTQYF; V: TRBV7-3; J: TRBJ2-3; length: 16; size: once; D: -
DNA: TGCAGTGCTAGAGAAGCGGGAGCGCCCAATGAGCAGTTCTTC; CDR3: CSAREAGAPNEQFF; V: TRBV20-1; J: TRBJ2-1; length: 14; size: -; D: TRBD2
DNA: TGTGCCAGCAGCCGGGACAGGGTAAGCGACGAGCAGTACTTC; CDR3: CASSRDRVSDEQYF; V: TRBV28; J: TRBJ2-7; length: 14; size: many; D: TRBD1
DNA: TGCAGCGCCACGACAGCTTACGAGCAGTACTTC; CDR3: CSATTAYEQYF; V: TRBV29-1; J: TRBJ2-7; length: 11; size: many; D: -
DNA: TGTGCCAGCAGGGCCGGGACAAACTACGAGCAGTACTTC; CDR3: CASRAGTNYEQYF; V: TRBV6-1; J: TRBJ2-7; length: 13; size: many; D: -
DNA: TGTGCCAGCAGACCCTTCGGCGGCGGCAGAAAGGATCACAATGAGCAGTTCTTC; CDR3: CASRPFGGGRKDHNEQFF; V: TRBV5-6; J: TRBJ2-1; length: 18; size: many; D: -
DNA: TGTGCCAGCAGCCAAGACGAGTGGTCTGGACTTTTCGGCTACACCTTC; CDR3: CASSQDEWSGLFGYTF; V: TRBV3-1; J: TRBJ1-2; length: 16; size: -; D: -
DNA: TGTGCCAGCAGTGAGGGACCCGGGGGCCAGTACTTC; CDR3: CASSEGPGGQYF; V: TRBV2; J: TRBJ2-7; length: 12; size: -; D: -
DNA: TGTGCCAGCAGCCCCGACTCGCGCCGGGGGTTCTTC; CDR3: CASSPDSRRGFF; V: TRBV7-9; J: TRBJ2-1; length: 12; size: once; D: -
DNA: TGTGCCAGCCAGGGGTCGGGGGGGGCCGGGGAGACCCAGTACTTC; CDR3: CASQGSGGAGETQYF; V: TRBV7-2; J: TRBJ2-5; length: 15; size: -; D: TRBD2
DNA: TGCGCCAGCAGCCTATATGACGGGGACTACGAGCAGTACTTC; CDR3: CASSLYDGDYEQYF; V: TRBV13; J: TRBJ2-7; length: 14; size: -; D: -
DNA: TGTGCCAGCGCCGCAGGGACGGCTAATGAAAAACTGTTTTTT; CDR3: CASAAGTANEKLFF; V: TRBV6-5; J: TRBJ1-4; length: 14; size: few; D: -
DNA: TGTGCCAGCAGCTCTAAACGGACAGATACGCAGTATTTT; CDR3: CASSSKRTDTQYF; V: TRBV7-9; J: TRBJ2-3; length: 13; size: many; D: -
DNA: TGTGCCAGCAGTGACCAAGCCAAAAACATTCAGTACTTC; CDR3: CASSDQAKNIQYF; V: TRBV12-3/TRBV12-4; J: TRBJ2-4; length: 13; size: few; D: -
DNA: TGTGCCAGCAGCTCCCCACTAGCGATGAGCACAGATACGCAGTATTTT; CDR3: CASSSPLAMSTDTQYF; V: TRBV9; J: TRBJ2-3; length: 16; size: -; D: TRBD2
DNA: TGTGCCAGCAGTTCTCCGTCCCGGTCGAGGCCCACAGATACGCAGTATTTT; CDR3: CASSSPSRSRPTDTQYF; V: TRBV28; J: TRBJ2-3; length: 17; size: many; D: -
DNA: TGTGCCAGCAGTTTATCACGGCTGAATCAGCCCCAGCATTTT; CDR3: CASSLSRLNQPQHF; V: TRBV28; J: TRBJ1-5; length: 14; size: -; D: -
DNA: TGCAGTGCTAGTCGGGGACTAGCGAAAGAGACCCAGTACTTC; CDR3: CSASRGLAKETQYF; V: TRBV20-1; J: TRBJ2-5; length: 14; size: once; D: TRBD2
DNA: TGTGCCAGCAGCATCACTGACAGGGGGATTTCGGCGGGCTACACCTTC; CDR3: CASSITDRGISAGYTF; V: TRBV7-8; J: TRBJ1-2; length: 16; size: many; D: TRBD1
DNA: TGCAGTGCTTACGGGACCGATAACACCGGGGAGCTGTTTTTT; CDR3: CSAYGTDNTGELFF; V: TRBV20-1; J: TRBJ2-2; length: 14; size: few; D: -
DNA: TGTGCCAGCAGTACAACCGGGACAGGGGTAGAGACCCAGTACTTC; CDR3: CASSTTGTGVETQYF; V: TRBV6-6; J: TRBJ2-5; length: 15; size: many; D: TRBD1
DNA: TGTGCCAGCAGTTACTCTGGCAGCGGGACTAGCACCGGGGAGCTGTTTTTT; CDR3: CASSYSGSGTSTGELFF; V: TRBV6-5; J: TRBJ2-2; length: 17; size: -; D: TRBD2
DNA: TGTGCCAGCAGCTTTAGGTCGACAGGAGCCTCTGGAAACACCATATATTTT; CDR3: CASSFRSTGASGNTIYF; V: TRBV7-2; J: TRBJ1-3; length: 17; size: few; D: -
DNA: TGTGCCAGCAGTAACGGACAGGGACTGTCCTACGAGCAGTACTTC; CDR3: CASSNGQGLSYEQYF; V: TRBV6-6; J: TRBJ2-7; length: 15; size: many; D: TRBD1
DNA: TGTGCCAGCAGAATTAGCGGGGGGGCCAGGGATGAGCAGTTCTTC; CDR3: CASRISGGARDEQFF; V: TRBV12-3/TRBV12-4; J: TRBJ2-1; length: 15; size: -; D: TRBD2
DNA: TGTGCCAGCAGCCGGACAGCGAGTAATGAAAAACTGTTTTTT; CDR3: CASSRTASNEKLFF; V: TRBV7-2; J: TRBJ1-4; length: 14; size: few; D: -